This T cell receptor (beta chain) was profiled in a study of CD8 T cells in ankylosing spondylitis. General observations from the study: A motif of under ten highly homologous TCR beta variants was seen as apparently characteristic of ankylosing spondylitis blood. The clones that were linked to disease were reported to be significantly enriched in matched synovial fluid samples from ankylosing spondylitis patients.

The CDR3 loop spans 15 amino acids. The V gene lost 1 base and the J gene lost 4 bases, with 10 bases spanning the gap. Germline CDR1 SGHTA, CDR2 FQGNSA. Molecular-barcoded quantitative 5'-RACE produced these TCR beta libraries. A single record per CDR3 protein comes from TCRdb applying MiXCR to the 5' RACE reads. The data show about 320,000 distinct CDR3 sequences, around 10% seen once. Details on this clonotype: The antigen is unknown.

The genes are TRBV7-2 and TRBJ1-4; D gene ambiguous. Source material: blood, either unsorted or a sorted T cell fraction (not recorded which). This TCR was recovered from a female donor with ankylosing spondylitis or in good health (not recorded which). This chain's CDR3 is CASSLVGLSNEKLFF. CDR3 in DNA: TGTGCCAGCAGCTTAGTAGGCCTAAGTAATGAAAAACTGTTTTTT. Based on the CDR3 plus reference TRBV7-2 and TRBJ1-4, the full variable domain is GAGVSQSPSNKVTEKGKDVELRCDPISGHTALYWYRQSLGQGLEFLIYFQGNSAPDKSGLPSDRFSAERTGGSVSTLTIQRTQQEDSAVYLCASSLVGLSNEKLFFGSGTQLSVL.